These 3 T cell receptor beta chains were all obtained from the same sample, sequenced in a study of beta chain features in type 1 diabetes. The study reverse transcribed the entire isolated RNA, so it sequenced expressed TCRB transcripts. TCRdb's copy holds only in-frame clones and misses some; the assay was immunoSEQ multiplex PCR. The data contain 430,000 or so clones, over 9.5% of them seen just once; the ten biggest clones take up 0.045% to 0.05%. Sequencing was carried out using naive CD4+ T cells from blood. The origin of the receptors is a woman aged 18-30 years in good health.

This clone was observed a few times. This chain uses TRBV6-5 with TRBJ2-1; a weak D match, TRBD2 (5 bases). This CDR3 is built from 13 residues. Germline CDR1 reads MNHEY; CDR2 reads SVGAGI. The V end lost 6 bases, the J end lost 4 bases, and 10 bases lay between the germline ends. CDR3 sequence reads: CASRYGNYNEQFF. In DNA form, the CDR3 reads TGTGCCAGCAGGTACGGGAATTACAATGAGCAGTTCTTC.

This clone was seen a handful of times. The rearrangement uses TRBV30 and TRBJ1-5; D is ambiguous. This CDR3 region has 13 residues. The germline V gene has CDR1 GTSNPN and CDR2 SVGIG (reference sequence). The V gene lost 5 bases and the J gene lost 3 bases, with 11 bases spanning the gap. CDR3 loop: CAWQTTFNQPQHF. CDR3 in DNA: TGTGCCTGGCAGACAACGTTCAATCAGCCCCAGCATTTT. The variable domain in full, with the rest retrieved from reference TRBV30 and TRBJ1-5, is SQTIHQWPATLVQPVGSPLSLECTVEGTSNPNLYWYRQAAGRGLQLLFYSVGIGQISSEVPQNLSASRPQDRQFILSSKKLLLSDSGFYLCAWQTTFNQPQHFGDGTRLSIL.

This clone has more than one count but fewer than ten. The chain is built from TRBV4-2 and TRBJ2-5; D is undetermined. With 4 bases removed from V and 1 base from J, the gap between germline ends came to 10 bases. The germline gives CDR1 LGHNA, CDR2 YNFKEQ. CDR3 length: 14 residues. DNA of the CDR3: TGTGCCAGCAGCCGAGAGGCGGCCCAAGAGACCCAGTACTTC. Protein: CASSREAAQETQYF.